This TCR beta chain appears in the sequencing data of a study of blood T cell repertoires in COVID-19. Profiling relied on immunoSEQ multiplex PCR, and the TCRdb table lists in-frame clones only, not all of them. The sample has around 480,000 clones; about 90% are singletons. Germline V gives CDR1 WNHNN, CDR2 SYGVQD (reference sequence). The junction had 5 bases not matched to a gene; V was cut back by 5 bases and J by 6 bases. The CDR3 length is 13 residues. Material: PBMCs or T cells enriched from blood (not recorded which). This receptor was identified in a young woman who had recovered from COVID-19. V and J are TRBV10-1 and TRBJ2-3, with 7 bases fitting TRBD1. The CDR3 loop is CASSSQGWDTQYF. In DNA form, the CDR3 reads TGCGCCAGCAGTTCACAGGGGTGGGATACGCAGTATTTT.